This TCR beta chain was documented in a study of blood T cell repertoires in COVID-19. The data were produced by immunoSEQ multiplex PCR, yet TCRdb's version contains in-frame clones alone and is incomplete. Of about 330,000 clones listed, approximately 90% are singletons. V was trimmed by 3 bases and J by 6 bases, leaving 8 bases between them. Germline CDR1 reads SGHTA; CDR2 reads FQGNSA. The CDR3 totals 13 residues. Participant ages covered roughly 18 to 89 years across 20 to 25 US areas. What the recovered Cohort 3 donors had was two negative PCRs, clearance, or symptom resolution. The chain links TRBV7-2 to TRBJ2-2; D is possibly TRBD2 (6 bases). The receptor comes from a woman in her 30s who had recovered from COVID-19. The sample comprised PBMCs or T cells enriched from blood (not recorded which). The CDR3 nucleotides are TGTGCCAGCAGCTTTGGCGGGGCCGGGGAGCTGTTTTTT. It is translated as CASSFGGAGELFF.